The T cell receptor (beta chain) under discussion was sequenced for a study of T cells in Graves' hyperthyroidism and ophthalmopathy. The CDR3 length is 15 residues. V shed 1 base and J shed 4 bases, with 13 bases lying between them. Germline V CDR1 and CDR2: MNHEY, SMNVEV (reference sequence). This clonotype occurred many times. Amplified regions were TCR beta CDR3 sequences from RNA transcripts. The HTBI set primed first-round TCR CDR3 RT-PCR. TCRdb fed the multiplex PCR reads into MiXCR, producing one record per CDR3 protein. The sample has approximately 430,000 distinct CDR3 sequences, around a sixth seen once.

J is TRBJ2-5 and V is TRBV27; a weak D match, TRBD2 (5 bases). Sequencing was performed on blood. This clonotype was obtained from a woman between 18 and 30 years old with Graves' hyperthyroidism. Written as DNA, the CDR3 is TGTGCCAGCAGTTTATGGGGAGTCCCGGGAGAGACCCAGTACTTC. It specifies CASSLWGVPGETQYF.